Shown below are 15 T cell receptor beta chains from a single sample sequenced in a study of blood T cell repertoires in COVID-19. Sequencing used immunoSEQ multiplex PCR; TCRdb keeps in-frame clones, though not all of them. The table records 100,000 to 150,000 clones, roughly 92% of them present only once. Sample: peripheral blood. The receptors were sampled from a middle-aged man with COVID-19, enrolled during active disease.

The V call is TRBV7-2, the J call TRBJ2-7; TRBD2 agrees at 8 bases. The germline CDR1 and CDR2 sequences are SGHTA and FQGNSA. CDR3 length: 17 amino acids. V gave up 2 bases and J gave up 2 bases; unmatched junction bases: 11. This CDR3 reads CASSLKAGASPAYEQYF. CDR3 nucleotides: TGTGCCAGCAGCTTAAAAGCGGGAGCCTCTCCCGCCTACGAGCAGTACTTC.

J is TRBJ2-7 and V is TRBV3-1 (or the pseudogene TRBV3-2), with D possibly TRBD2 on 7 matching bases. This CDR3 comprises 16 residues. V lost 4 bases to trimming and J lost 2 bases, with 18 bases between them. Germline CDR1 is LGHDT and CDR2 is YNNKEL (reference sequence). CDR3 sequence: CASSPTGGGRTYEQYF. CDR3 nucleotides: TGTGCCAGCAGCCCGACTGGGGGCGGGAGAACCTACGAGCAGTACTTC.

The V and J genes are TRBV30 and TRBJ2-7; D might be TRBD1 (6 bases). This CDR3 has 12 amino acids. V was cut by 2 bases and J by 4 bases, with 9 bases left in between. Looked up from germline, CDR1 is GTSNPN and CDR2 is SVGIG (reference sequence). DNA of the CDR3: TGTGCCTGGAGTAAACAGGGTTACGAGCAGTACTTC. Translated, it gives CAWSKQGYEQYF.

This clone was recorded once. The genes are TRBV24-1 and TRBJ1-2; 7 positions agree with TRBD1. With V trimmed by 4 bases and J by 5 bases, 6 bases remained unmatched. This CDR3 comprises 14 residues. Germline assignment: CDR1 KGHDR and CDR2 SFDVKD. CDR3 coding DNA: TGTGCCACCAGTGACCCCGACAGGGTGTATGGCTACACCTTC. Translation: CATSDPDRVYGYTF.

V and J are TRBV5-5 and TRBJ1-1; D gene unclear. Germline V gene data show CDR1 as SGHKS and CDR2 as YYEKEE (reference sequence). V was trimmed by 0 bases and J by 8 bases, leaving 8 bases between them. The CDR3 length is 12 residues. The CDR3 reads CASSLVKSEAFF. In nucleotides, the CDR3 is TGTGCCAGCAGCTTGGTCAAAAGCGAAGCTTTCTTT.

This chain uses TRBV29-1 with TRBJ2-7, with TRBD1 identical over 9 bases. This CDR3 is 13 amino acids long. Germline values: CDR1 SQVTM, CDR2 ANQGSEA. With V trimmed by 5 bases and J by 3 bases, 5 bases remained unmatched. CDR3 coding DNA: TGCAGCGTTTCAACAGGGGGCGGCTACGAGCAGTACTTC. Translation gives CSVSTGGGYEQYF.

The J gene is TRBJ2-2, the V gene TRBV6-1; D perhaps matches TRBD1 (5 bases). V lost 3 bases to trimming and J lost 2 bases, with 13 bases between them. Germline CDR1 and CDR2: MNHNS and SASEGT. This CDR3 comprises 16 residues. CDR3 bases: TGTGCCAGCAGTGATGCTTACAGGATTAACACCGGGGAGCTGTTTTTT. Protein: CASSDAYRINTGELFF.

The table lists this clone with a few counts. The chain employs TRBV19 and TRBJ2-2; D might be TRBD1 (6 bases). Germline V gives CDR1 LNHDA, CDR2 SQIVND (reference sequence). The CDR3 runs to 13 residues. Trimming left V 8 bases short and J 6 bases short, with 13 bases between. The CDR3 protein is CASHSGVAGELFF. The CDR3 DNA reads TGTGCCAGTCATTCAGGGGTTGCCGGGGAGCTGTTTTTT. The full variable domain, its missing parts supplied by reference TRBV19 and TRBJ2-2, is DGGITQSPKYLFRKEGQNVTLSCEQNLNHDAMYWYRQDPGQGLRLIYYSQIVNDFQKGDIAEGYSVSREKKESFPLTVTSAQKNPTAFYLCASHSGVAGELFFGEGSRLTVL.

The chain joins TRBV6-2 or TRBV6-3 to TRBJ2-1, with TRBD2 matching 8 bases. Trimming took 5 bases from V and 5 from J; bases not matched to a gene: 5. Germline assignment: CDR1 MNHEY and CDR2 SVGEGT. The CDR3 length is 14 residues. The CDR3 spells CASSPTSDHNEQFF. DNA for the CDR3: TGTGCCAGCAGTCCGACTAGCGATCACAATGAGCAGTTCTTC.

J is TRBJ1-6 and V is TRBV7-9; no clear D gene. The ends were cut back, 5 bases at V and 10 bases at J, with 21 bases in the middle. This CDR3 spans 16 amino acids. Germline lookup yields CDR1 SEHNR and CDR2 FQNEAQ (reference sequence). In DNA form, the CDR3 reads TGTGCCAGCAGCCAGGAAGGGTCCGGGAGTGGATCACCCCTCCACTTT. This codes for CASSQEGSGSGSPLHF.

The chain employs TRBV11-1 and TRBJ2-2; 9 nucleotides match TRBD1. With V trimmed by 3 bases and J by 2 bases, 1 base remained unmatched. Looked up from germline, CDR1 is SGHAT and CDR2 is FQDESV (reference sequence). The CDR3 consists of 15 residues. The CDR3 DNA reads as TGTGCCAGCAGCTTGGACAGGGGAAACACCGGGGAGCTGTTTTTT. Its protein is CASSLDRGNTGELFF.

This chain joins TRBV11-2 and TRBJ2-3; 13 bases map to TRBD2. Losses at the gene ends were 3 bases for V and 6 bases for J; bases not matched to a gene: 15. This CDR3 is built from 19 residues. Germline assignment: CDR1 SGHAT and CDR2 FQNNGV. CDR3 loop: CASSFTSGRAGGKLDTQYF. The CDR3 DNA reads TGTGCCAGCAGCTTCACTAGCGGGAGGGCCGGGGGTAAATTGGATACGCAGTATTTT.

The chain carries TRBV6-5 and TRBJ1-6; a weak D match, TRBD1 (6 bases). The CDR3 totals 14 residues. Germline lookup yields CDR1 MNHEY and CDR2 SVGAGI. The V end was cut by 8 bases, the J end by 9 bases, with 17 bases between. The CDR3 sequence: CASGRAGVTSPLHF. The CDR3, as DNA: TGTGCCAGCGGTCGGGCAGGGGTTACTTCACCCCTCCACTTT.

The chain combines TRBV7-2 with TRBJ1-6; D perhaps matches TRBD1 (5 bases). Germline V CDR1 and CDR2: SGHTA, FQGNSA. Deletions cut 2 bases from V and 7 bases from J, with 12 bases between. This CDR3 spans 15 amino acids. Written as DNA, the CDR3 is TGTGCCAGCAGCTTATCGTCAGGGATAAATTCACCCCTCCACTTT. It yields the protein CASSLSSGINSPLHF.

The chain combines TRBV7-9 with TRBJ2-1; 8 bases align to TRBD2. CDR1 SEHNR and CDR2 FQNEAQ come from the germline V gene (reference sequence). After removal of 5 bases from V and 7 bases from J, the junction contained 7 bases not matched to a gene. The CDR3 runs to 14 residues. The CDR3 reads CASSPPGGGNEQFF. CDR3 bases: TGTGCCAGCAGCCCGCCGGGAGGGGGGAATGAGCAGTTCTTC.